The source of this TCR beta chain is a study of T cell responses to AZD1222 COVID-19 vaccine. Study outcomes and limitations: Baseline serostatus was positive in only a handful of AZD1222 recipients. Clonal diversity was possibly underestimated, and white British individuals and females predominated among donors.

Pooling of second doses given at about 4 or about 12 weeks was done. The method was immunoSEQ multiplex PCR; TCRdb's version includes in-frame clones alone and lacks a portion of them. This repertoire shows under 150,000 clones, approximately 92% found once; its top ten account for 0.9% to 1.4%. About this clone: What it recognizes is unknown. A read error may be the cause here, since a much bigger clone is one base away.

The V end lost 0 bases, the J end lost 5 bases, and 4 bases lay between the germline ends. This CDR3 has 13 residues. Per germline, CDR1 MNHNY and CDR2 SVGAGI (reference sequence). This TCR derives from an adult who received the AZD1222 COVID-19 vaccine. This specimen was peripheral blood, taken 28 days after the second AZD1222 dose. The J gene is TRBJ2-2, the V gene TRBV6-6; D remains ambiguous. CDR3 loop: CASSYSGTGELFF. The CDR3 DNA reads as TGTGCCAGCAGTTACTCGGGGACCGGGGAGCTGTTTTTT.